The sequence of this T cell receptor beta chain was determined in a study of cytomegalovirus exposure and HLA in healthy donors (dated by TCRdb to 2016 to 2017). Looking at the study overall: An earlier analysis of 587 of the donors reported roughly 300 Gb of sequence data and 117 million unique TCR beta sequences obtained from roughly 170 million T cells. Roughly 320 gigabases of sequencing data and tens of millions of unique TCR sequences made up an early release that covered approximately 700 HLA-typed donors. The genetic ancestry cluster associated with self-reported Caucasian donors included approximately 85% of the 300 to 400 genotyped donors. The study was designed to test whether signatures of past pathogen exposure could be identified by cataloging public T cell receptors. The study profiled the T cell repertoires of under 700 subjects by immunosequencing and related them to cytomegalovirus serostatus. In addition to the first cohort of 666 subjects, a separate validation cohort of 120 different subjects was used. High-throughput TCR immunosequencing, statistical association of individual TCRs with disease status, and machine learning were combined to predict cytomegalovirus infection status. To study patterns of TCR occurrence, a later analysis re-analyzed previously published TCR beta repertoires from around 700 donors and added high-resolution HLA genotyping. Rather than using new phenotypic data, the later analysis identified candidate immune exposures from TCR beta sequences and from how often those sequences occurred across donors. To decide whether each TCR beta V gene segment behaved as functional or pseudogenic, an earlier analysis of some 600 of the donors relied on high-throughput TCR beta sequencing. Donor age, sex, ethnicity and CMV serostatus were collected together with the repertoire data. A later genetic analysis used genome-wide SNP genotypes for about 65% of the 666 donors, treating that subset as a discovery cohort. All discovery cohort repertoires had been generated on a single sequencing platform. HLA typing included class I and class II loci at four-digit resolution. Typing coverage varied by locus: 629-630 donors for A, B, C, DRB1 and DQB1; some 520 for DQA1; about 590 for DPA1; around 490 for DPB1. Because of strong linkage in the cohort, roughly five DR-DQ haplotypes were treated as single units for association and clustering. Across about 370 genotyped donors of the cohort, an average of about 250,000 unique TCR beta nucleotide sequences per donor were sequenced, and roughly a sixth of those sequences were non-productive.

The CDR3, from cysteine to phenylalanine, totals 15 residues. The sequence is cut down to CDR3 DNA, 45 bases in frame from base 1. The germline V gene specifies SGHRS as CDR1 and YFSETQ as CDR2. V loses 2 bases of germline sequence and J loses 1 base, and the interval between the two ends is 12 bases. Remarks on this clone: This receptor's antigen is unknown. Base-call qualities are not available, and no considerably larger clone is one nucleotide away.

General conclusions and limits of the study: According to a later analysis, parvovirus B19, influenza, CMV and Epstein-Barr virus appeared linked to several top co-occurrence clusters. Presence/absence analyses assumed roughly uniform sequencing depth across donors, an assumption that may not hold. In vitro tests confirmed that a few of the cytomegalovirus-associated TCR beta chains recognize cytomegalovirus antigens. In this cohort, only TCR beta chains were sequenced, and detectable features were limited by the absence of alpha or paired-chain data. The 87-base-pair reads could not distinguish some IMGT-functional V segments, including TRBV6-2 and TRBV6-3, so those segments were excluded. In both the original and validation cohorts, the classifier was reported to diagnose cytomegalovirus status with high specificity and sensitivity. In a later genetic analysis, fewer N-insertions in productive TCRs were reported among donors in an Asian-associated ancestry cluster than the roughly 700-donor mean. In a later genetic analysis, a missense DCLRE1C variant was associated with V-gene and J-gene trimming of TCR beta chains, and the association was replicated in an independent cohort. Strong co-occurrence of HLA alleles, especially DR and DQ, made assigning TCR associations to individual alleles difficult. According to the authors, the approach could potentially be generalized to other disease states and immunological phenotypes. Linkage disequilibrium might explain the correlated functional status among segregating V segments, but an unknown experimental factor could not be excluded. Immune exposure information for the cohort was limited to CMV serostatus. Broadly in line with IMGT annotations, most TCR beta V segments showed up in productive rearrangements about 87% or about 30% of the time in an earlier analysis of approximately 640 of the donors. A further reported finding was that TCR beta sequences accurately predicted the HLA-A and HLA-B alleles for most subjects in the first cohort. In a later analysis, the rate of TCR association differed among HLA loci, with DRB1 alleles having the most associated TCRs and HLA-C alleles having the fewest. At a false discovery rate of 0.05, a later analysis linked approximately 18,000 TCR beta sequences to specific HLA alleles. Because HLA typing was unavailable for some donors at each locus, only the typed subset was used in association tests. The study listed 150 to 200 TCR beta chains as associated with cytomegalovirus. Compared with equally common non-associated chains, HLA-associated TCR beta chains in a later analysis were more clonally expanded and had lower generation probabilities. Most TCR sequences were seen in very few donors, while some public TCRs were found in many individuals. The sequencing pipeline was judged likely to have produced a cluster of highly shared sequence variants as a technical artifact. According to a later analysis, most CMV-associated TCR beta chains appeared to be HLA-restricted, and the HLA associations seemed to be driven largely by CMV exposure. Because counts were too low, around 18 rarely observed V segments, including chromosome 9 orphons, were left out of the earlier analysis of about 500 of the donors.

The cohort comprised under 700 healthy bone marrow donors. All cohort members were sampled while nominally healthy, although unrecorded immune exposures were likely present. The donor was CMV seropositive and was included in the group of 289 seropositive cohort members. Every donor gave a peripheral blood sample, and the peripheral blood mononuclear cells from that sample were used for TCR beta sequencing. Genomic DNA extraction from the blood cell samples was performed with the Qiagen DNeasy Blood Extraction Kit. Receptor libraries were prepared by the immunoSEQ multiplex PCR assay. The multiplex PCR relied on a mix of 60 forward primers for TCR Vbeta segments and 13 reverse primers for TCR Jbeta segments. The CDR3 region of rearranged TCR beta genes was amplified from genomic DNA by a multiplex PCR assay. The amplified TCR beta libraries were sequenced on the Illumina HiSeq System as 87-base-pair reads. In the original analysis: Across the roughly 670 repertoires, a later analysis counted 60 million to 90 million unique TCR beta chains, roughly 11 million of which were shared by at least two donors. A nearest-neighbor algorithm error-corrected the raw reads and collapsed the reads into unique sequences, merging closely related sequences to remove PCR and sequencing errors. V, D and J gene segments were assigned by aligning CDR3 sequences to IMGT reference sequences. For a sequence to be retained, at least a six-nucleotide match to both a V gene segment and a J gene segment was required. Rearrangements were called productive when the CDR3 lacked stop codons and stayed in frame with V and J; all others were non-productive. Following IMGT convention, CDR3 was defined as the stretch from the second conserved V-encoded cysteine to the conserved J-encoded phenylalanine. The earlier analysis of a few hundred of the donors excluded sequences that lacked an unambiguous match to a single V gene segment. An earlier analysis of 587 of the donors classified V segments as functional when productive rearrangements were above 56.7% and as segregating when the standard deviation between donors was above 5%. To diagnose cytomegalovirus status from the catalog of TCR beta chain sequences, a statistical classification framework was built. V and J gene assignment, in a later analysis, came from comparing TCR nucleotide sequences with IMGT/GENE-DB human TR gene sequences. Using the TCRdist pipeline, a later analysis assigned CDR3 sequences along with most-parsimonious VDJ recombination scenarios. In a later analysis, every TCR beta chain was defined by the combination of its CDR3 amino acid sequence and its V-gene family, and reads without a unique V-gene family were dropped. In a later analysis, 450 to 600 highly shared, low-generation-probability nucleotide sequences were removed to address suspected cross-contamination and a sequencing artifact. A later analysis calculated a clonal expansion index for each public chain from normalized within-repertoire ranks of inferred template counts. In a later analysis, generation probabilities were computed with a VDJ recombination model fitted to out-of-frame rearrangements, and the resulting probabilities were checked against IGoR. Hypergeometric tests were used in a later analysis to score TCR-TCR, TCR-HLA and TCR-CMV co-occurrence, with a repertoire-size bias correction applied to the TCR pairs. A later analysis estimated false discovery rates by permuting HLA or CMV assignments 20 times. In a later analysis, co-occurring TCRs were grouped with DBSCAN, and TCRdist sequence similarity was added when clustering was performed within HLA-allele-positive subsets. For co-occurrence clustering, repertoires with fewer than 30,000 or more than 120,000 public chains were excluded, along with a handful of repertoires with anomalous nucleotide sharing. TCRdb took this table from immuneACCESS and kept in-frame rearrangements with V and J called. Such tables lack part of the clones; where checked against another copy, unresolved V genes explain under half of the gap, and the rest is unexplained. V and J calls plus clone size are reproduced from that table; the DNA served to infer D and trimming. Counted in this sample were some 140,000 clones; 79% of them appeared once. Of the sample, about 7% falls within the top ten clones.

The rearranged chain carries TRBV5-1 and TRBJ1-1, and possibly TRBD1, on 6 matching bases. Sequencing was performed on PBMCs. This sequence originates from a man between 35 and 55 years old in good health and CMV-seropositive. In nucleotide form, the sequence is TGCGCCAGCAGCTTCCCGGGACAATGGAACACTGAAGCTTTCTTT. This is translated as CASSFPGQWNTEAFF.